This T cell receptor beta chain was captured by sequencing in a study of OX40 agonist ivuxolimab in advanced cancers. Study observations and caveats: Dose levels from 0.1 to 3.0 mg/kg saw CD4+ and CD8+ blood T cells expand clonally by week 6.

Notes on this clone: What it recognizes is unknown.

Sequenced by immunoSEQ multiplex PCR; TCRdb stores in-frame clones only, minus some. The sample lists tens of thousands of clones; over 65% were seen once. J gave up 4 bases and V 9 bases, and 9 bases lay outside the gene matches. CDR3 length equals 14 residues. Germline lookup yields CDR1 LNHDA and CDR2 SQIVND (reference sequence). The source material was CD4+ or CD8+ T cells sorted from blood, sampled in a trial of the OX40 agonist ivuxolimab. V is TRBV19 and J is TRBJ1-2, with 9 nucleotides matching TRBD1. This receptor was taken from an adult with an advanced solid tumor such as melanoma, head and neck, liver or kidney cancer. CDR3 region: CASRGTGTVYGYTF. The CDR3 DNA reads TGTGCCAGCCGAGGGACAGGGACCGTCTATGGCTACACCTTC. Variable domain in full (rest from reference TRBV19 and TRBJ1-2): DGGITQSPKYLFRKEGQNVTLSCEQNLNHDAMYWYRQDPGQGLRLIYYSQIVNDFQKGDIAEGYSVSREKKESFPLTVTSAQKNPTAFYLCASRGTGTVYGYTFGSGTRLTVV.